This TCR beta chain came from a study of response to subunit inactivated influenza vaccine. CDR3 length: 15 residues. V was shortened by 6 bases and J by 6 bases, with 18 bases between the two germline ends. TCRdb fed the RT-PCR reads into MiXCR, producing one record per CDR3 protein. This table has around 480,000 distinct CDR3 sequences, approximately 15% appearing once. This clonotype was observed a few times. The antigen remains unidentified. The study's findings and limits: A suggestion made by the authors is that each seasonal influenza vaccination recruits few new T cells.

The sequences come from CD4+ T cells sorted from PBMCs, collected about 23 months after vaccination. The receptor comes from a man aged 50 to 69 who received an inactivated influenza vaccine. The rearrangement uses TRBV12-3 or TRBV12-4 and TRBJ2-4; the D gene could be TRBD1 or TRBD2 (6 bases each). The CDR3 region is CASSPDRGRINIQYF. DNA of the CDR3: TGTGCCAGCAGCCCGGACCGGGGGCGGATAAACATTCAGTACTTC.